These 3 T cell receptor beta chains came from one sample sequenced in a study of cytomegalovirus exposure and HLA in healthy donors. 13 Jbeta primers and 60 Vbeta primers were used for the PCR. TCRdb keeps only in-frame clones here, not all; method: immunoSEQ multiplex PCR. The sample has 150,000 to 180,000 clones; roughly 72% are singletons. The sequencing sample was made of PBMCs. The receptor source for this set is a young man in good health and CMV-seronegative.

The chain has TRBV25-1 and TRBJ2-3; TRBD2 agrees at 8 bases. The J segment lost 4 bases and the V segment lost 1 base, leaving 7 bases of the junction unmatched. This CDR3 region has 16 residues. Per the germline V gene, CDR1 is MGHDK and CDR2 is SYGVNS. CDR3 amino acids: CASSEWDGGAADTQYF. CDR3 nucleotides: TGTGCCAGCAGTGAATGGGACGGGGGGGCGGCAGATACGCAGTATTTT. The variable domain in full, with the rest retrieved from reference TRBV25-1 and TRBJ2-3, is EADIYQTPRYLVIGTGKKITLECSQTMGHDKMYWYQQDPGMELHLIHYSYGVNSTEKGDLSSESTVSRIRTEHFPLTLESARPSHTSQYLCASSEWDGGAADTQYFGPGTRLTVL.

CDR3 protein: CASSIEGQGANQPQHF. Here the CDR3 DNA reads TGTGCCAGTAGTATAGAGGGCCAGGGGGCTAATCAGCCCCAGCATTTT. The chain carries TRBV19 and TRBJ1-5; 8 nucleotides align to TRBD1. V was clipped by 0 bases and J by 4 bases; unmatched bases: 5. In germline, CDR1 is LNHDA, CDR2 SQIVND (reference sequence). The CDR3 totals 16 residues.

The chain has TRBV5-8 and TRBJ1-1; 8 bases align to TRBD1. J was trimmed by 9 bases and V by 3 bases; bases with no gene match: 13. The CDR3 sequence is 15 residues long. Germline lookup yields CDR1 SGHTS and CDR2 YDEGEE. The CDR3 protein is CASSSSGTGLSQAFF. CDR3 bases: TGTGCCAGCAGCTCCTCCGGGACAGGACTATCTCAAGCTTTCTTT.